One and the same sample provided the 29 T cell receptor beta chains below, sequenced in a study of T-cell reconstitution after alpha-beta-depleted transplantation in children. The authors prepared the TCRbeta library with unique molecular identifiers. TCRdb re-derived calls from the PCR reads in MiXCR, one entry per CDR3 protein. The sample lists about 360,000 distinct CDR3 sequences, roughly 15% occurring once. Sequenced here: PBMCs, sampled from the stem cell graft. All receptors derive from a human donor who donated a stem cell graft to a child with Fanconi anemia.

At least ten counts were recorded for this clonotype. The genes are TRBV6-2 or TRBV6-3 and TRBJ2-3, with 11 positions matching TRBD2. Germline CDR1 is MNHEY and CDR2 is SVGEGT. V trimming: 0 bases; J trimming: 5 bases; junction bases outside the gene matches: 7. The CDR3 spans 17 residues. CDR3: CASSYSVLAGVEDTQYF. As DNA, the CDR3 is TGTGCCAGCAGTTACTCAGTACTAGCGGGGGTCGAAGATACGCAGTATTTT.

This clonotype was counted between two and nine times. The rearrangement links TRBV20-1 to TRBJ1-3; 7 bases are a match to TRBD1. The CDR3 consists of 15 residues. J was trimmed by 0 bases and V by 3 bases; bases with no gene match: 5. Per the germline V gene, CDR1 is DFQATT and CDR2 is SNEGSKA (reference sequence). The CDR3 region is CSARDRLNSGNTIYF. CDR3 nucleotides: TGCAGTGCTAGGGACAGGTTGAACTCTGGAAACACCATATATTTT.

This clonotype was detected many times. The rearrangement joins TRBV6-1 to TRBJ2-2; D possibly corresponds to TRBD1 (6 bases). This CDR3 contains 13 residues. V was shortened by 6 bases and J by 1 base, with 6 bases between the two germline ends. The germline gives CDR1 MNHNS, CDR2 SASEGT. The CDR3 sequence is CASRTGNTGELFF. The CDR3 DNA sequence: TGTGCCAGCAGGACAGGGAACACCGGGGAGCTGTTTTTT.

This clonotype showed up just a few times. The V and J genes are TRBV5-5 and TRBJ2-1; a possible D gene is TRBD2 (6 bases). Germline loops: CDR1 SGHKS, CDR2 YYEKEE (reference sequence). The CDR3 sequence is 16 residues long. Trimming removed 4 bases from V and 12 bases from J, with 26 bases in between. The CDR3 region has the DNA TGTGCCAGCAGCCCAGAGCCGGGACTGCCCCGGGTCGGGCAGTTCTTC. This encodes CASSPEPGLPRVGQFF. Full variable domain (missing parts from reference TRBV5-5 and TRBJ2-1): DAGVTQSPTHLIKTRGQQVTLRCSPISGHKSVSWYQQVLGQGPQFIFQYYEKEERGRGNFPDRFSARQFPNYSSELNVNALLLGDSALYLCASSPEPGLPRVGQFFGPGTRLTVL.

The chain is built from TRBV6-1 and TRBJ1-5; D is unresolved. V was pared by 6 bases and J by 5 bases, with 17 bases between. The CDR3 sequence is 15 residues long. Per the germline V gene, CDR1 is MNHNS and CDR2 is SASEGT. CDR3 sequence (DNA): TGTGCCAGCAGCTCCCCGGAACTGGTCTATCAGCCCCAGCATTTT. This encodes CASSSPELVYQPQHF.

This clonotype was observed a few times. In DNA form, the CDR3 reads TGCGCCAGCAGCCAAGGTTTCAGGAATCAGCCCCAGCATTTT. This sequence encodes CASSQGFRNQPQHF. The J gene is TRBJ1-5, the V gene TRBV4-3; D ambiguous. Germline V lookup: CDR1 LGHNA, CDR2 YSLEER. The CDR3 extends over 14 amino acids. V lost 1 base and J lost 4, with 8 bases in between.

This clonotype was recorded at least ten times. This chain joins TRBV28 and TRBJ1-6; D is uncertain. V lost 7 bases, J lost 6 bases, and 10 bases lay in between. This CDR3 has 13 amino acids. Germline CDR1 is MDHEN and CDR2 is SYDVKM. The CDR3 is CASKGQINSPLHF. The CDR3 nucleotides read TGTGCCAGCAAAGGGCAGATTAATTCACCCCTCCACTTT.

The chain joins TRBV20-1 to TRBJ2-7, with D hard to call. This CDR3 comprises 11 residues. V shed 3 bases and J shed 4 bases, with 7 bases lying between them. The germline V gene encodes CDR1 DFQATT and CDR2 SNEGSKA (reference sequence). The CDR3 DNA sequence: TGCAGTGCTAGGGTAGGATACGAGCAGTACGTC. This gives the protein CSARVGYEQYV.

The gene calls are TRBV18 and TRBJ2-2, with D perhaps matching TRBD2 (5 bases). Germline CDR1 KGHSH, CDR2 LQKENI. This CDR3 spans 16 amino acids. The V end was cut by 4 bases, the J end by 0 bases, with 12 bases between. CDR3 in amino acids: CASSQYRDANTGELFF. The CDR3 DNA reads TGTGCCAGCTCACAATACCGGGATGCGAACACCGGGGAGCTGTTTTTT.

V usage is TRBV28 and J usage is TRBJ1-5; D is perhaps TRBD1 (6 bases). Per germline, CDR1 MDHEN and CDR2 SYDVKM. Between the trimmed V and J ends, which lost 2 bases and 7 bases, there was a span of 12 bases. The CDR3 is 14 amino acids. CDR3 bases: TGTGCCAGCAGTTTAAGGGGGGGGGGGCAGCCCCAGCATTTT. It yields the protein CASSLRGGGQPQHF.

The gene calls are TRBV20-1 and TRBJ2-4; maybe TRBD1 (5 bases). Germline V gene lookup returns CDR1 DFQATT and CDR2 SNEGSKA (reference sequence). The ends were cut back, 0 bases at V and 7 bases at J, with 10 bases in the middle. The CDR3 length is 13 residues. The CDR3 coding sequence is TGCAGTGCTAGAGAAAGGGGCAGGAACATTCAGTACTTC. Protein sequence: CSARERGRNIQYF.

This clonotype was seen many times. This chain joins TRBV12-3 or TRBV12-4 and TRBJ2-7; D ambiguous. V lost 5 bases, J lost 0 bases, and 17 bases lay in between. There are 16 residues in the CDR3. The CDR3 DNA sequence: TGTGCCAGCAGTCCCGGTTGGCAGCGAGACTCCTACGAGCAGTACTTC. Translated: CASSPGWQRDSYEQYF.

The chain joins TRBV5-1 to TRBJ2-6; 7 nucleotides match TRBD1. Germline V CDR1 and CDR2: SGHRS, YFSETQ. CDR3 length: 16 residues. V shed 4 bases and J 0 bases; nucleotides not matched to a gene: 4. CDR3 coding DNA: TGCGCCAGCAGCCCCGGGACAGCCTCTGGGGCCAACGTCCTGACTTTC. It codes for CASSPGTASGANVLTF.

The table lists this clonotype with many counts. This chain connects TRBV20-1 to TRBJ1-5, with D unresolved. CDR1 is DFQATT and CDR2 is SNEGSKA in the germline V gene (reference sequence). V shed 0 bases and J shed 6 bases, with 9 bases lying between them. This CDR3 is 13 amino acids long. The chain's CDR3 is CSARDPRSQPQHF. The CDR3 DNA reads TGCAGTGCTAGAGACCCTCGGAGTCAGCCCCAGCATTTT.

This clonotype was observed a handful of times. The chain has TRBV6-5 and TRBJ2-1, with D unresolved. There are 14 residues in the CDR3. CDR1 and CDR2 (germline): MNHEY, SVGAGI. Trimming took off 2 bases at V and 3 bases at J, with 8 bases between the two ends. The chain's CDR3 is CASSYNGNYNEQFF. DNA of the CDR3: TGTGCCAGCAGTTACAATGGCAACTACAATGAGCAGTTCTTC.

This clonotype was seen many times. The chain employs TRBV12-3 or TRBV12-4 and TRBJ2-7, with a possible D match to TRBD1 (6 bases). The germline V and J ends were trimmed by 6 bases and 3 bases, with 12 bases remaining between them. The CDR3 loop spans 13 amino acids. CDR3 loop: CASRPTGIYEQYF. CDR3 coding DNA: TGTGCCAGCAGACCGACAGGAATCTACGAGCAGTACTTC.

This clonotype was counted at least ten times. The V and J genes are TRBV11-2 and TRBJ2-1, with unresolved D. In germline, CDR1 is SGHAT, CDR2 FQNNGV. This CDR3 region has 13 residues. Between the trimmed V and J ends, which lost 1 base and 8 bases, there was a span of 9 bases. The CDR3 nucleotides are TGTGCCAGCAGCTTAGTGTCGGGCTATGAGCAGTTCTTC. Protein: CASSLVSGYEQFF.

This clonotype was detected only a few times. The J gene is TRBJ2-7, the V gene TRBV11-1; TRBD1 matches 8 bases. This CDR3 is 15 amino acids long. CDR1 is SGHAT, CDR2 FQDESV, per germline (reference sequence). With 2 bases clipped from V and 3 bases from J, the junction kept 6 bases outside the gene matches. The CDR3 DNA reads TGTGCCAGCAGCTTAAACAGGGGGGCTATCTACGAGCAGTACTTC. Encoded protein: CASSLNRGAIYEQYF.

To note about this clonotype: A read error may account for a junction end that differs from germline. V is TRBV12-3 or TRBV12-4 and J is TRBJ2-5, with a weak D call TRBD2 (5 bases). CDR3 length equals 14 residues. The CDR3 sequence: CASSLTLAQKTQYF. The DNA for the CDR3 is TGTGCCAGCAGTTTAACCCTAGCCCAAAAGACCCAGTACTTC.

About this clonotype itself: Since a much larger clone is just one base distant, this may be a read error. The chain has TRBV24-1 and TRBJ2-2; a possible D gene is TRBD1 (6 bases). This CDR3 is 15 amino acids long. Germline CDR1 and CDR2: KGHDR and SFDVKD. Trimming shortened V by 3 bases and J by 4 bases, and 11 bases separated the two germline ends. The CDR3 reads CATSDPRTVTGELFF. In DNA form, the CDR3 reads TGTGCCACCAGTGATCCCCGGACAGTCACCGGGGAGCTGTTTTTT.

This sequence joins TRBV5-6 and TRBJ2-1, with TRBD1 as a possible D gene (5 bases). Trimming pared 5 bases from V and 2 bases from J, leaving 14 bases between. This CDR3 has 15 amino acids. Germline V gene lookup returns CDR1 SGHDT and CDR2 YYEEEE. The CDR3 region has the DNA TGTGCCAGCAGTAAGGGCGAAGGGGCCTACAATGAGCAGTTCTTC. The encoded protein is CASSKGEGAYNEQFF. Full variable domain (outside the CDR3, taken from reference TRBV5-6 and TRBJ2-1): DAGVTQSPTHLIKTRGQQVTLRCSPKSGHDTVSWYQQALGQGPQFIFQYYEEEERQRGNFPDRFSGHQFPNYSSELNVNALLLGDSALYLCASSKGEGAYNEQFFGPGTRLTVL.

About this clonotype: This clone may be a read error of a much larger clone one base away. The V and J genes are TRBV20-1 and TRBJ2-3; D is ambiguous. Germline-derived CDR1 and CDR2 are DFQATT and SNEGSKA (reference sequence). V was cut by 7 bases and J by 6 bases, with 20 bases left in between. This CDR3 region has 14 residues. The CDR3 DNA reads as TGCAGTGATAGGGCCACCACTCGGGCGGATACGCAGTATTTT. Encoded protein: CSDRATTRADTQYF.

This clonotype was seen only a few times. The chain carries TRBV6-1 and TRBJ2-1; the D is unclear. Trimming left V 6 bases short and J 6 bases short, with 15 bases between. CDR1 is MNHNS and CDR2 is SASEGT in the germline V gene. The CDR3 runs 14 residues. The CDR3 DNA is TGTGCCAGCAGACGGTCTAGGGTCCGCAATGAGCAGTTCTTC. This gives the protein CASRRSRVRNEQFF.

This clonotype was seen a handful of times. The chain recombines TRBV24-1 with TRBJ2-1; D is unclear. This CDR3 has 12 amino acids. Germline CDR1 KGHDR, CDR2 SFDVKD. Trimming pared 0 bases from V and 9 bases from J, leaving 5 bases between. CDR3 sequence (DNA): TGTGCCACCAGTGATTTGCTGGGTGAGCAGTTCTTC. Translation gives CATSDLLGEQFF.

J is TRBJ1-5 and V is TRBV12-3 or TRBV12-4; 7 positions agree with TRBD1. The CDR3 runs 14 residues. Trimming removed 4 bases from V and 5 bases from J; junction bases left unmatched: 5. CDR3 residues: CASSSTGRHQPQHF. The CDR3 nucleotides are TGTGCCAGCAGTTCGACAGGGCGCCATCAGCCCCAGCATTTT.

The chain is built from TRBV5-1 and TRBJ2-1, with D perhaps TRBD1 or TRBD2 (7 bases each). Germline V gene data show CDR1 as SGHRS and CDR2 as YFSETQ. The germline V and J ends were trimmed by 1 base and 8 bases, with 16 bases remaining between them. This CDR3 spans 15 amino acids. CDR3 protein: CASSLNWPGGDEQFF. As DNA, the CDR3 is TGCGCCAGCAGCTTGAATTGGCCAGGGGGGGATGAGCAGTTCTTC.

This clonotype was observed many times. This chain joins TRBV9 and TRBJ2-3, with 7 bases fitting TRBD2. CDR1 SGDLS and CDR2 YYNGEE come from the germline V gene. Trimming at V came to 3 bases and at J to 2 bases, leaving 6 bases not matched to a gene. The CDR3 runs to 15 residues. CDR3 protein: CASSELSGATDTQYF. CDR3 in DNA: TGTGCCAGCAGCGAGTTGAGCGGGGCCACAGATACGCAGTATTTT.

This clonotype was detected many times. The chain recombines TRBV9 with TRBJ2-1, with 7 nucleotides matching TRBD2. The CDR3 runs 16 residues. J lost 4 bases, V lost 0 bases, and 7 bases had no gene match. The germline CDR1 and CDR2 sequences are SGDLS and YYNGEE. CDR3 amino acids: CASSVGGRDGYNEQFF. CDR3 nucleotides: TGTGCCAGCAGCGTAGGAGGGAGGGATGGTTACAATGAGCAGTTCTTC. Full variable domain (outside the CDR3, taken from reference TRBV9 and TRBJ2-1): DSGVTQTPKHLITATGQRVTLRCSPRSGDLSVYWYQQSLDQGLQFLIQYYNGEERAKGNILERFSAQQFPDLHSELNLSSLELGDSALYFCASSVGGRDGYNEQFFGPGTRLTVL.

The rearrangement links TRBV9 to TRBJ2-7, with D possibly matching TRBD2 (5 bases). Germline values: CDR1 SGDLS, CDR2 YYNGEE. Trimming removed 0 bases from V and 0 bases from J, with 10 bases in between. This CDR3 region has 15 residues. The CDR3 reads CASSVESGLSYEQYF. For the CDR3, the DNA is TGTGCCAGCAGCGTAGAAAGCGGACTCTCCTACGAGCAGTACTTC.